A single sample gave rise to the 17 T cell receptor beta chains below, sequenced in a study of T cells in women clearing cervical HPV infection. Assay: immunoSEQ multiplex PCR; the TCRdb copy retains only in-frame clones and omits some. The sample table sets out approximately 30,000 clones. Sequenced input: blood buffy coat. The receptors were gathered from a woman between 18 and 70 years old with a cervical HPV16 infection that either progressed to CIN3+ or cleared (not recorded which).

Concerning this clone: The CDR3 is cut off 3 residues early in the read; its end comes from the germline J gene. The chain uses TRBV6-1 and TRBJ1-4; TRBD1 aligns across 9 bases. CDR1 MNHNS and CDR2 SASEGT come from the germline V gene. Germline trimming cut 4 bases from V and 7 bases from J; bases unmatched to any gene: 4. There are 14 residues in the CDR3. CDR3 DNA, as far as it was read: TGTGCCAGCAGTGTACAGACAGGGGGTGAAAAA. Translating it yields CASSVQTGGEK. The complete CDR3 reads CASSVQTGGEKLFF.

CDR3: CASSPSGGGEQFF. CDR3 DNA, as far as it was read: TGTGCCAGCAGCCCCTCGGGGGGGGGTGAG. The rearrangement uses TRBV11-2 and TRBJ2-1; 8 bases map to TRBD2. The read is 3 residues too short to cover the CDR3 end, so that end is filled in from the germline J gene. The V gene's germline CDR1 is SGHAT and CDR2 FQNNGV. The CDR3 covers 13 residues. V was pared by 5 bases and J by 9 bases, with 6 bases of the junction left unmatched.

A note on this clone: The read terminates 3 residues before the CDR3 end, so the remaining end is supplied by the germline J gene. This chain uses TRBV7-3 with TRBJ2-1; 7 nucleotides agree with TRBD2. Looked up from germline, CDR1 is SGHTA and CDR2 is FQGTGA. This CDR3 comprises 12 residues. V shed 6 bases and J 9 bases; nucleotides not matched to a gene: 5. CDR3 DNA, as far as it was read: TGTGCCAGCAGTCAAGGGAGGGGTGAG. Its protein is CASSQGRGE. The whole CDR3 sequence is CASSQGRGEQFF.

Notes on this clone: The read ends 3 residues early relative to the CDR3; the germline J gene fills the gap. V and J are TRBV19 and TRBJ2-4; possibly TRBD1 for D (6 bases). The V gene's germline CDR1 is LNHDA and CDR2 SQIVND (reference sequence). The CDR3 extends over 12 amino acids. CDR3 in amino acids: CASRRDIYGQYF. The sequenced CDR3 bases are TGTGCCAGTAGAAGGGACATCTATGGT.

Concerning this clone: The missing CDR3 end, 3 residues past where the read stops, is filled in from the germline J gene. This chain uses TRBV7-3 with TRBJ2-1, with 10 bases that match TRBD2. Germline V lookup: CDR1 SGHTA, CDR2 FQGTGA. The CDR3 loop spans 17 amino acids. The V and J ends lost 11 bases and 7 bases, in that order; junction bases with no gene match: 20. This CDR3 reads CAAPLGASGSLSNEQFF. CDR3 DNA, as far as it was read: TGTGCCGCCCCCCTGGGGGCTAGCGGGAGTTTATCGAATGAG.

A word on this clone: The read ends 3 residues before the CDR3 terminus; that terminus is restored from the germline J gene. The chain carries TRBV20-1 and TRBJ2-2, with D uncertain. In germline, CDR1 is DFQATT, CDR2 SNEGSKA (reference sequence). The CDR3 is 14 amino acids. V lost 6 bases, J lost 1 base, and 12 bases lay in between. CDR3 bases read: TGCAGTGCATCAGATAGCCAGAACACCGGGGAG. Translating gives CSASDSQNTGE. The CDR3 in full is CSASDSQNTGELFF.

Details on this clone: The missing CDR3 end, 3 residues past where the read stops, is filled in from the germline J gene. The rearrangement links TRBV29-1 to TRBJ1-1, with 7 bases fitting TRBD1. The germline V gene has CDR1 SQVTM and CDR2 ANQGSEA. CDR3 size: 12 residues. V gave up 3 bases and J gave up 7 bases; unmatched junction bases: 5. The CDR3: CSVEDRRIEAFF. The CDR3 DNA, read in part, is TGCAGCGTTGAGGACAGGCGGATTGAA.

The CDR3 bases that were read are TGTGCCAGCAGCACCGCGGCCGCTAGCGGGATCAATGAG. Its protein is CASSTAAASGINE. The CDR3 reads in full as CASSTAAASGINEQFF. The chain couples TRBV5-4 to TRBJ2-1; TRBD2 agrees at 9 bases. The read stops 3 residues short of the end of the CDR3; the missing end is completed from the germline J gene. Losses at the gene ends were 4 bases for V and 6 bases for J; bases not matched to a gene: 11. The CDR3 has 16 amino acids. CDR1 and CDR2 (germline): SGHNT, YYREEE (reference sequence).

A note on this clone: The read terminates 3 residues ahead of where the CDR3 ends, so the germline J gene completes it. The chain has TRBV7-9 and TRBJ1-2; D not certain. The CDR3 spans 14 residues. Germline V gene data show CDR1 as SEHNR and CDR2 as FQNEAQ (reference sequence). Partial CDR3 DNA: TGTGCCAGCAGCTTACTAGCGGGAGCCTACGAC. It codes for CASSLLAGAYD. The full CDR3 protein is CASSLLAGAYDYTF.

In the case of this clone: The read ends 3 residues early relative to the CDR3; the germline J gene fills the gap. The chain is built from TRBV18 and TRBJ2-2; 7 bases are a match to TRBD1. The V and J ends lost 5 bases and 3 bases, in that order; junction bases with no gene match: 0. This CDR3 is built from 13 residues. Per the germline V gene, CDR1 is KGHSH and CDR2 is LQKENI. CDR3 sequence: CASSDRDTGELFF. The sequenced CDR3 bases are TGTGCCAGCTCAGACAGGGACACCGGGGAG.

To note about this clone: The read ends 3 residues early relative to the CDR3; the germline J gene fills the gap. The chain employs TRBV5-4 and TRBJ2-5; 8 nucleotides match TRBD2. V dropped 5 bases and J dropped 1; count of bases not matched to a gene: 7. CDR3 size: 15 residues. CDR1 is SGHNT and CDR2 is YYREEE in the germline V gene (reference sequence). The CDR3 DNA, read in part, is TGTGCCAGCAGTTCAAAGGGGACTAGCCAAGAGACC. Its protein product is CASSSKGTSQET. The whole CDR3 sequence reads CASSSKGTSQETQYF.

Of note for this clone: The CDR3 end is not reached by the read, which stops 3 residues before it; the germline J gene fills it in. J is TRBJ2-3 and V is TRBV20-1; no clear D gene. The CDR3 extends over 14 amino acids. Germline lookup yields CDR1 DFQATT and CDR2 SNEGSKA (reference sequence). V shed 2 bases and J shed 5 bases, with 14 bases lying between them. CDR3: CSARPPIGGDTQYF. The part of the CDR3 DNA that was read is TGCAGTGCTAGACCGCCCATCGGTGGAGATACG.

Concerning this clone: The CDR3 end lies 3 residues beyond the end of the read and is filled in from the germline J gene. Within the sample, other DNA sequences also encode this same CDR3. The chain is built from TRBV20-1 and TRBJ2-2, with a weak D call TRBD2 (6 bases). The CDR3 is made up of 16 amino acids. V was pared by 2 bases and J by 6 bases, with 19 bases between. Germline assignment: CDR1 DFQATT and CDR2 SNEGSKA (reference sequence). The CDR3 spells CSARPRLDGFAGELFF. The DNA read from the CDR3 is TGCAGTGCTAGACCCCGACTAGATGGTTTCGCCGGGGAG.

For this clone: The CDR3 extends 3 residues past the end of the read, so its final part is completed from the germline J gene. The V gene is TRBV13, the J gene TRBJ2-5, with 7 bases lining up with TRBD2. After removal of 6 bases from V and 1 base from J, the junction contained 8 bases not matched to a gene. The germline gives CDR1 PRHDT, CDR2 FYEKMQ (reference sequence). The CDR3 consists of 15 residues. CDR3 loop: CASRTTGGAQETQYF. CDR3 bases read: TGTGCCAGCAGGACAACGGGGGGAGCCCAAGAGACC.

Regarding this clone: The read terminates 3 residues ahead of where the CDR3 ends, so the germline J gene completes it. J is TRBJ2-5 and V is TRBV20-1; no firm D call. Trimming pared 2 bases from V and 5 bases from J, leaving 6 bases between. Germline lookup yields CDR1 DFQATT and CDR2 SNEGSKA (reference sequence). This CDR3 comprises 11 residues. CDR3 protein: CSARLIETQYF. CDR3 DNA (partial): TGCAGTGCTAGATTAATTGAGACC.

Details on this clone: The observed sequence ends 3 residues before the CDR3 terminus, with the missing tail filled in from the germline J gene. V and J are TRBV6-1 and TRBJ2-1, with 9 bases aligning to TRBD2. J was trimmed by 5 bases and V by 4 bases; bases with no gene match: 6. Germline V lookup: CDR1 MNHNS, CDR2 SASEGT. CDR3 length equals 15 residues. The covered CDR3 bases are TGTGCCAGCAGTGTCCTAGCGGGAAAAAACAATGAG. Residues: CASSVLAGKNNE. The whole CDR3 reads CASSVLAGKNNEQFF.

The DNA read from the CDR3 is TGTGCCAGCTCGGCCGGGACTAGCGGGGGTTTGTTTTACAATGAG. It specifies CASSAGTSGGLFYNE. The CDR3 in full is CASSAGTSGGLFYNEQFF. The chain is built from TRBV18 and TRBJ2-1; 14 nucleotides line up with TRBD2. The read comes to an end 3 residues before the CDR3 does, leaving the germline J gene to fill in the end. Trimming took 6 bases from V and 4 from J; bases not matched to a gene: 11. The CDR3 consists of 18 residues. Germline CDR1 and CDR2: KGHSH and LQKENI.